This T cell receptor (beta chain) was retrieved from a study of T cell responses to AZD1222 COVID-19 vaccine. A word on this clone: No antigen is known for it.

Study-wide results and limits: The study sampled repertoires only after the peak T cell response. The study found vaccine-associated CD4 TCRs spanning spike, dominant at 160-218 and 743-854. Baseline seropositivity occurred in only six AZD1222 recipients. Possibly, clonal diversity was underestimated; donors were largely white British and included more females.

The CDR3 is made up of 14 amino acids. V was clipped by 2 bases and J by 5 bases, with 12 bases between them. Germline CDR1 and CDR2: MNHNS and SASEGT. Repertoires were generated with immunoSEQ multiplex PCR, while TCRdb's copy carries only in-frame clones and drops some. The repertoire holds about 94,000 clones, with 85% as singletons. This receptor was obtained from an adult who received the AZD1222 COVID-19 vaccine. This chain links TRBV6-1 with TRBJ1-1, with D perhaps TRBD1 (5 bases). The sequences come from peripheral blood, collected 28 days after the second AZD1222 dose. The CDR3 coding sequence is TGTGCCAGCAGTGAACGGGGGGTTTTAACTGAAGCTTTCTTT. This translates into CASSERGVLTEAFF.